This T cell receptor (beta chain) emerged from a study of cytomegalovirus exposure and HLA in healthy donors (dated by TCRdb to the late 2010s). About the investigation overall: According to an earlier analysis of several hundred of the donors, 150 million to 200 million T cells yielded 90 million to 140 million unique TCR beta sequences and approximately 300 Gb of sequence data. Approximately 310 gigabases of sequencing data and roughly 90 million unique TCR sequences were included in an early release covering 550 to 800 HLA-typed donors. Of the roughly 430 genotyped donors, 65% to 90% fell in the genetic ancestry cluster associated with self-reported Caucasian donors. The study was designed to test whether signatures of past pathogen exposure could be identified by cataloging public T cell receptors. The study profiled the T cell repertoires of 666 subjects by immunosequencing and related them to cytomegalovirus serostatus. Along with the roughly 670-subject first cohort, a separate validation cohort of over a hundred different subjects was used. The study combined high-throughput TCR immunosequencing, statistical association of individual TCRs with disease status, and machine learning to predict cytomegalovirus infection status. In a later analysis, previously published TCR beta repertoires from several hundred donors were re-analyzed and high-resolution HLA genotyping was added so that TCR occurrence patterns could be studied. Rather than using new phenotypic data, the later analysis identified candidate immune exposures from TCR beta sequences and from how often those sequences occurred across donors. An earlier analysis of 587 of the donors applied high-throughput TCR beta sequencing to assess whether each TCR beta V gene segment acted as functional or pseudogenic. Donor age, sex, ethnicity and CMV serostatus were collected together with the repertoire data. A later genetic analysis used genome-wide SNP genotypes for about 55% of the 666 donors, treating that subset as a discovery cohort. All discovery cohort repertoires had been generated using a single sequencing platform. Both class I and class II loci were covered by HLA typing, at four-digit resolution. The number of donors typed differed by locus, with 629-630 for A, B, C, DRB1 and DQB1, over 500 for DQA1, under 610 for DPA1, and about 450 for DPB1. Because of strong linkage in the cohort, roughly 5 DR-DQ haplotypes were treated as single units for association and clustering. Among roughly 400 genotyped donors of the cohort, an average of roughly 230,000 unique TCR beta nucleotide sequences was sequenced per donor, of which approximately 18% were non-productive.

The cohort comprised approximately 700 healthy bone marrow donors. At the time of sampling, all cohort members were nominally healthy, though unrecorded immune exposures were likely present. The donor tested CMV seronegative, placing the donor among the 300 to 400 seronegative members of the cohort. A peripheral blood sample was collected from each donor, and TCR beta sequencing was performed on peripheral blood mononuclear cells. The Qiagen DNeasy Blood Extraction Kit was used to extract genomic DNA from the blood cell samples. What the study reported, not specific to this receptor: For the cohort, immune exposure information was limited to CMV serostatus. An association between a missense DCLRE1C variant and V-gene and J-gene trimming of TCR beta chains was found in a later genetic analysis and replicated in an independent cohort. A total of 150 or so TCR beta chains were listed by the study as associated with cytomegalovirus. When HLA alleles, especially DR and DQ, strongly co-occurred, attributing TCR associations to individual alleles was difficult. Broadly in line with IMGT annotations, most TCR beta V segments showed up in productive rearrangements about 90% or about 30% of the time in an earlier analysis of 587 of the donors. Some IMGT-functional V segments, including TRBV6-2 and TRBV6-3, could not be told apart with the 87-base-pair reads, so those segments were excluded. Correlated functional status among segregating V segments might reflect linkage disequilibrium, but an unknown experimental factor could not be ruled out. A further reported finding was that TCR beta sequences accurately predicted the HLA-A and HLA-B alleles for most subjects in the first cohort. The authors suggested that the approach could potentially be generalized to other disease states and immunological phenotypes. Most TCR sequences were observed very rarely across donors, whereas some public TCRs were present in many individuals. Around 16 rarely observed V segments, including chromosome 9 orphons, were excluded from the earlier analysis of 550 to 700 of the donors because counts were too low. HLA typing was unavailable for some donors at each locus, so association tests used only the typed subset. In vitro tests confirmed that a few of the cytomegalovirus-associated TCR beta chains recognize cytomegalovirus antigens. In a later analysis, most CMV-associated TCR beta chains were found to appear HLA-restricted, with HLA associations seemingly driven largely by CMV exposure. Several of the top co-occurrence clusters appeared to be linked to parvovirus B19, influenza, CMV and Epstein-Barr virus, according to a later analysis. A later analysis found that TCR association rates varied across HLA loci, with DRB1 alleles showing the most associated TCRs and HLA-C alleles the fewest. Specific HLA alleles were associated with more than 15,000 TCR beta sequences at a false discovery rate of 0.05 in a later analysis. This cohort had only TCR beta chains sequenced, and the lack of alpha or paired-chain data limited which features could be detected. A cluster of highly shared sequence variants was judged likely to represent a technical artifact of the sequencing pipeline. In both the original and validation cohorts, the classifier was reported to diagnose cytomegalovirus status with high specificity and sensitivity. In a later analysis, HLA-associated TCR beta chains showed more clonal expansion and lower generation probabilities than non-associated chains that were equally common. Roughly uniform sequencing depth across donors was assumed in presence/absence analyses, although this assumption may not hold. A later genetic analysis reported fewer N-insertions in productive TCRs among donors in an Asian-associated ancestry cluster than the roughly 650-donor mean.

Library preparation employed the immunoSEQ multiplex PCR assay. For the multiplex PCR, a mixture combining 60 forward primers for TCR Vbeta segments and 13 reverse primers for TCR Jbeta segments was used. Amplification of the CDR3 region of rearranged TCR beta genes was performed with a multiplex PCR assay on genomic DNA. The Illumina HiSeq System was used to sequence the amplified TCR beta libraries as 87-base-pair reads. The authors processed their data as follows. Across the roughly 640 repertoires, a later analysis counted 80 million or so unique TCR beta chains, approximately 10 million of which were shared by at least two donors. To remove PCR and sequencing errors, raw reads were error-corrected and collapsed into unique sequences using a nearest-neighbor algorithm that merged closely related sequences. To assign V, D and J gene segments, CDR3 sequences were aligned to IMGT reference sequences. For a sequence to be retained, at least a six-nucleotide match to both a V gene segment and a J gene segment was required. Rearrangements were called productive when the CDR3 lacked stop codons and stayed in frame with V and J; all others were non-productive. CDR3 was defined by IMGT convention, running from the second conserved V-encoded cysteine to the conserved J-encoded phenylalanine. The earlier analysis of roughly 590 of the donors excluded sequences that lacked an unambiguous match to a single V gene segment. An earlier analysis of almost 600 of the donors classified V segments as functional when productive rearrangements were above 56.7% and as segregating when the standard deviation between donors was above 5%. A statistical classification framework was built to diagnose cytomegalovirus status from the catalog of TCR beta chain sequences. In a later analysis, TCR nucleotide sequences were compared against IMGT/GENE-DB human TR gene sequences so that V and J genes could be assigned. Using the TCRdist pipeline, a later analysis assigned CDR3 sequences along with most-parsimonious VDJ recombination scenarios. A later analysis defined each TCR beta chain by its CDR3 amino acid sequence plus V-gene family, and excluded reads lacking a unique V-gene family. As a way to deal with suspected cross-contamination and a sequencing artifact, a later analysis dropped 500 to 700 nucleotide sequences that were highly shared and had low generation probability. For each public chain, a later analysis derived a clonal expansion index from normalized ranks of inferred template counts within each repertoire. In a later analysis, generation probabilities were computed with a VDJ recombination model fitted to out-of-frame rearrangements, and the resulting probabilities were checked against IGoR. Hypergeometric tests were used in a later analysis to score TCR-TCR, TCR-HLA and TCR-CMV co-occurrence, with a repertoire-size bias correction applied to the TCR pairs. In a later analysis, false discovery rates were estimated by permuting HLA or CMV assignments 20 times. In a later analysis, co-occurring TCRs were grouped using DBSCAN, with TCRdist sequence similarity added in when clustering inside HLA-allele-positive subsets. Repertoires with fewer than 30,000 or more than 120,000 public chains, plus five repertoires with anomalous nucleotide sharing, were excluded from co-occurrence clustering. TCRdb holds this immuneACCESS table with in-frame rearrangements only. Some clones are missing; in checked studies, unresolved V genes explain under half, and the rest has no known cause. That table is the source of V, J and clone size, and D and trimming were worked out from the DNA. The table for this sample shows some 150,000 clones. The leading ten clones occupy about 2.2% of the sample.

Turning to this clone: The target of this receptor is not known.

From the germline V gene, CDR1 is LGHNT and CDR2 is FRNRAP. Trimming takes 6 bases off V and 7 bases off J; junction bases not matched to a gene: 7. From its cysteine to its phenylalanine, the CDR3 spans 14 amino acids. Solely the CDR3 DNA is kept, with 42 bases framed from the first base. The clonotype was recovered from a young woman in good health and CMV-seronegative. Sequenced sample: PBMCs. The chain uses TRBV12-5 and TRBJ2-5; TRBD2 lines up with 11 middle nucleotides. The CDR3 has the sequence CASGTGTSGRTQYF. The DNA is TGTGCTAGTGGAACGGGGACTAGCGGAAGGACCCAGTACTTC.